Shown below are 27 T cell receptor beta chains from a single sample sequenced in a study of blood T cell repertoires in COVID-19. Libraries were prepared by immunoSEQ multiplex PCR; TCRdb keeps only in-frame clonotypes and omits some of them. The table has under 15,000 clones, 73% seen once. Sequences were obtained from peripheral blood. These receptors originate from a human donor in a cohort sampled during active COVID-19.

For this clone: One end of the junction varies from germline; a read error may be responsible. The chain is built from TRBV2 and TRBJ2-7, with D tentatively TRBD1 (5 bases). The CDR3 consists of 12 residues. Germline V gene sequence: CDR1 SNHLY, CDR2 FYNNEI. The CDR3 coding sequence is TGTGCCAGTCAGGGCACTACGTACGGGCAGTACTTC. Its protein product is CASQGTTYGQYF.

The CDR3 protein is CASSFQGTGLYEQYF. As DNA, the CDR3 is TGTGCCAGCAGCTTTCAAGGGACGGGACTCTACGAGCAGTACTTC. The chain joins TRBV11-2 to TRBJ2-7; D may be TRBD2 (6 bases). This CDR3 contains 15 residues. Trimming took off 3 bases at V and 3 bases at J, with 15 bases between the two ends. Germline V lookup: CDR1 SGHAT, CDR2 FQNNGV.

The chain couples TRBV18 to TRBJ1-1; TRBD1 agrees at 8 bases. Germline CDR1 is KGHSH and CDR2 is LQKENI. This CDR3 spans 14 amino acids. V gave up 3 bases and J gave up 3 bases; unmatched junction bases: 3. CDR3 sequence reads: CASSPDRAYTEAFF. CDR3 DNA: TGTGCCAGCTCACCGGACAGGGCGTACACTGAAGCTTTCTTT.

The chain employs TRBV6-2 or TRBV6-3 and TRBJ2-4, with 7 nucleotides matching TRBD2. Germline trimming cut 0 bases from V and 8 bases from J; bases unmatched to any gene: 7. The CDR3 spans 15 residues. Per germline, CDR1 MNHEY and CDR2 SVGEGT. DNA of the CDR3: TGTGCCAGCAGTTACTCACGGGCCCGGGAGGACATTCAGTACTTC. This encodes CASSYSRAREDIQYF.

This clone was recorded a few times. J is TRBJ2-3 and V is TRBV5-1; D may be TRBD1 (6 bases). V was trimmed by 1 base and J by 3 bases, leaving 9 bases between them. Germline V CDR1 and CDR2: SGHRS, YFSETQ. The CDR3 has 14 amino acids. CDR3 DNA: TGCGCCAGCAGCTTGTTACAGGGTACAGATACGCAGTATTTT. The encoded protein is CASSLLQGTDTQYF.

The gene calls are TRBV5-4 and TRBJ2-3; D remains ambiguous. V was trimmed by 1 base and J by 0 bases, leaving 3 bases between them. CDR3 length: 13 residues. The V gene's germline CDR1 is SGHNT and CDR2 YYREEE (reference sequence). The CDR3 region has the DNA TGTGCCAGCAGCTTGACTAGCACAGATACGCAGTATTTT. Translated, it gives CASSLTSTDTQYF.

The gene calls are TRBV5-6 and TRBJ1-4; D might be TRBD1 (5 bases). V dropped 3 bases and J dropped 3 bases, with 9 bases sitting between them. The CDR3 covers 14 residues. Germline V CDR1 and CDR2: SGHDT, YYEEEE. CDR3 in amino acids: CASSSGLPNEKLFF. The CDR3 region has the DNA TGTGCCAGCAGCTCGGGACTCCCTAATGAAAAACTGTTTTTT.

V gene TRBV2 combines with J gene TRBJ2-3; TRBD2 agrees at 12 bases. The CDR3 contains 13 residues. Germline V gives CDR1 SNHLY, CDR2 FYNNEI. The ends lost 6 bases at V and 6 bases at J; junction bases unmatched: 1. The CDR3 reads CASRGTSGDTQYF. In DNA form, the CDR3 reads TGTGCCAGCAGGGGGACTAGCGGGGATACGCAGTATTTT.

The V gene is TRBV10-3, the J gene TRBJ2-1; D is perhaps TRBD1 (5 bases). The germline V gene has CDR1 ENHRY and CDR2 SYGVKD. Trimming shortened V by 3 bases and J by 3 bases, and 6 bases separated the two germline ends. This CDR3 is 13 amino acids long. The CDR3 DNA is TGTGCCATCAGTGAACAGGACTACAATGAGCAGTTCTTC. Amino acid sequence: CAISEQDYNEQFF.

The chain combines TRBV6-5 with TRBJ1-5; the D is unclear. Trimming pared 6 bases from V and 0 bases from J, leaving 9 bases between. Per germline, CDR1 MNHEY and CDR2 SVGAGI. The CDR3 is 14 residues long. The CDR3 DNA follows: TGTGCCAGCAGCCAACACTATAGCAATCAGCCCCAGCATTTT. Its protein is CASSQHYSNQPQHF.

This clone was counted between two and nine times. The V gene is TRBV3-1 (or the pseudogene TRBV3-2), the J gene TRBJ2-3; 8 bases line up with TRBD2. Germline V gene sequence: CDR1 LGHDT, CDR2 YNNKEL (reference sequence). The CDR3 is 16 amino acids. The V gene end was trimmed by 6 bases and the J gene end by 4 bases; junction bases not matched to a gene: 12. The CDR3 protein is CASSPVRGGPSDTQYF. The CDR3 DNA sequence: TGTGCCAGCAGTCCAGTCCGGGGGGGGCCGTCAGATACGCAGTATTTT.

This clone has just one count. J is TRBJ2-1 and V is TRBV5-1; D unresolved. The CDR3 loop spans 13 amino acids. Trimming shortened V by 3 bases and J by 4 bases, and 8 bases separated the two germline ends. Looked up from germline, CDR1 is SGHRS and CDR2 is YFSETQ. The CDR3 nucleotides are TGCGCCAGCAGCTACCGCCAGTACAATGAGCAGTTCTTC. Translating gives CASSYRQYNEQFF.

This chain links TRBV3-1 (or the pseudogene TRBV3-2) with TRBJ1-6; D might be TRBD1 (6 bases). Germline assignment: CDR1 LGHDT and CDR2 YNNKEL (reference sequence). The germline V and J ends were trimmed by 10 bases and 4 bases, with 14 bases remaining between them. The CDR3 is 14 residues long. The CDR3 reads CATKGGGYNSPLHF. The CDR3 DNA is TGTGCCACCAAAGGGGGGGGTTATAATTCACCCCTCCACTTT.

This clone was detected once. CDR3 nucleotide sequence: TGTGCCAGCAGTGAAGATGAACAGTACGGGGGGCAGGGAGAGACCCAGTACTTC. Translating gives CASSEDEQYGGQGETQYF. The chain carries TRBV2 and TRBJ2-5; maybe TRBD2 (7 bases). The CDR3 has 18 amino acids. Trimming stripped 1 base from V and 4 bases from J, with 22 bases between. The germline CDR1 and CDR2 sequences are SNHLY and FYNNEI.

This clone was detected only a few times. V gene TRBV5-1 combines with J gene TRBJ1-1; weak D call: TRBD1 (5 bases). The CDR3 totals 13 residues. The V and J ends lost 2 bases and 5 bases respectively, with 10 bases between them. Germline lookup yields CDR1 SGHRS and CDR2 YFSETQ. CDR3 sequence: CASSFAGGTEAFF. DNA of the CDR3: TGCGCCAGCAGCTTCGCCGGGGGGACTGAAGCTTTCTTT.

The chain couples TRBV5-6 to TRBJ1-1; D unclear. Per the germline V gene, CDR1 is SGHDT and CDR2 is YYEEEE. There are 14 residues in the CDR3. Trimming shortened V by 2 bases and J by 11 bases, and 19 bases separated the two germline ends. The CDR3 DNA is TGTGCCAGCAGCTTAGGATCCGCGGGAGTCGGGGCTTTCTTT. It specifies CASSLGSAGVGAFF.

The chain couples TRBV7-9 to TRBJ2-7; 8 bases are a match to TRBD1. Germline assignment: CDR1 SEHNR and CDR2 FQNEAQ (reference sequence). The CDR3 is 15 amino acids. The junction had 7 bases not matched to a gene; V was cut back by 1 base and J by 5 bases. CDR3 sequence: CASSLGWTGYNEQYF. CDR3 nucleotides: TGTGCCAGCAGCTTAGGATGGACAGGGTATAACGAGCAGTACTTC.

V is TRBV7-9 and J is TRBJ1-3, with 9 bases fitting TRBD1. Germline lookup yields CDR1 SEHNR and CDR2 FQNEAQ (reference sequence). V dropped 5 bases and J dropped 3; count of bases not matched to a gene: 11. This CDR3 spans 17 amino acids. CDR3 residues: CASSRGTGHALGNTIYF. CDR3 nucleotides: TGTGCCAGCAGCCGTGGGACAGGGCACGCACTTGGAAACACCATATATTTT.

The genes are TRBV7-8 and TRBJ2-2; possibly TRBD2 for D (5 bases). Germline CDR1 reads SGHVS; CDR2 reads FQNEAQ. With 6 bases removed from V and 5 bases from J, the gap between germline ends came to 19 bases. The CDR3 sequence is 16 residues long. This CDR3 reads CASRTGIWGWTGELFF. CDR3 bases: TGTGCCAGCAGAACCGGGATCTGGGGATGGACCGGGGAGCTGTTTTTT.

This clone has a handful of counts. The chain couples TRBV11-3 to TRBJ1-1, with D uncertain. Germline lookup yields CDR1 SGHNT and CDR2 YENEEA. The CDR3 totals 11 residues. V lost 5 bases and J lost 8, with 9 bases in between. The CDR3 DNA is TGTGCCAGCAGCGGACTTGGGGAAGCTTTCTTT. Translated, it gives CASSGLGEAFF.

This chain joins TRBV5-6 and TRBJ1-5, with D possibly being TRBD1 (5 bases). Per germline, CDR1 SGHDT and CDR2 YYEEEE. The CDR3 sequence is 17 residues long. V was cut by 0 bases and J by 0 bases, with 13 bases left in between. The CDR3 DNA reads as TGTGCCAGCAGCTTGGCCGGAAGGGGTCTTAGCAATCAGCCCCAGCATTTT. Its protein product is CASSLAGRGLSNQPQHF.

DNA for the CDR3: TGTGCCAGCCTAACAGGGCAGGGGAATGGCTACACCTTC. Its protein product is CASLTGQGNGYTF. The chain employs TRBV18 and TRBJ1-2; D is possibly TRBD1 (6 bases). The CDR3 loop spans 13 amino acids. CDR1 and CDR2 from the germline V gene are KGHSH and LQKENI. Between the trimmed V and J ends, which lost 8 bases and 6 bases, there was a span of 16 bases.

V gene TRBV6-5 combines with J gene TRBJ2-6; D is possibly TRBD1 (5 bases). Deletions cut 6 bases from V and 4 bases from J, with 13 bases between. This CDR3 is built from 15 residues. Germline values: CDR1 MNHEY, CDR2 SVGAGI. CDR3 nucleotide sequence: TGTGCCAGCAGCCGAGGACAATACGGGGCCAACGTCCTGACTTTC. Its protein is CASSRGQYGANVLTF.

The genes are TRBV30 and TRBJ1-5, with 7 bases lining up with TRBD1. Germline trimming cut 4 bases from V and 7 bases from J; bases unmatched to any gene: 7. CDR3 length equals 13 residues. CDR1 is GTSNPN, CDR2 SVGIG, per germline (reference sequence). The CDR3 region has the DNA TGTGCCTGGACAGGGGGGCGAGGACAGCCCCAGCATTTT. The encoded protein is CAWTGGRGQPQHF.

The chain is built from TRBV3-1 (or the pseudogene TRBV3-2) and TRBJ2-7, with a weak D call TRBD1 (6 bases). This CDR3 has 12 amino acids. The germline CDR1 and CDR2 sequences are LGHDT and YNNKEL (reference sequence). V gave up 4 bases and J gave up 3 bases, with 7 bases separating them. Written as DNA, the CDR3 is TGTGCCAGCAGCCGGACAGTCTACGAGCAGTACTTC. The encoded protein is CASSRTVYEQYF.

The rearrangement links TRBV5-5 to TRBJ2-1; 8 bases are shared with TRBD1. Germline CDR1 reads SGHKS; CDR2 reads YYEKEE (reference sequence). After removal of 2 bases from V and 10 bases from J, the junction contained 8 bases not matched to a gene. This CDR3 spans 14 amino acids. The CDR3 sequence: CASSLSGQGREQFF. In DNA, the CDR3 is TGTGCCAGCAGCTTATCCGGACAGGGACGCGAGCAGTTCTTC.

The V call is TRBV7-9, the J call TRBJ2-7; possibly TRBD1 for D (7 bases). V was cut by 4 bases and J by 0 bases, with 13 bases left in between. Per germline, CDR1 SEHNR and CDR2 FQNEAQ (reference sequence). CDR3 length: 15 residues. Written as DNA, the CDR3 is TGTGCCAGCAGCTCGTCAGGGGGGAGCTCCTACGAGCAGTACTTC. The encoded protein is CASSSSGGSSYEQYF.